The 10 T cell receptor beta chains below were found in one sample sequenced in a study of T cell responses to AZD1222 COVID-19 vaccine. Assay used: immunoSEQ multiplex PCR; TCRdb lists only in-frame clones, some missing. The sample lists 65,000 to 90,000 clones, about 91% seen once, with around 21% in the top ten. The sample was peripheral blood, taken on day 0 of AZD1222 vaccination. The receptors come from an adult in good health.

The chain carries TRBV24-1 and TRBJ1-2; D is ambiguous. Trimming pared 4 bases from V and 5 bases from J, leaving 13 bases between. Germline V gene sequence: CDR1 KGHDR, CDR2 SFDVKD. The CDR3 spans 14 residues. The CDR3 loop is CATSETGFGYGYTF. The CDR3 nucleotides are TGTGCCACCAGTGAAACTGGGTTTGGGTATGGCTACACCTTC.

The chain joins TRBV3-1 (or the pseudogene TRBV3-2) to TRBJ1-1; TRBD1 might be the D (6 bases). V shed 3 bases and J shed 5 bases, with 10 bases lying between them. This CDR3 is 13 amino acids long. Germline V gene sequence: CDR1 LGHDT, CDR2 YNNKEL (reference sequence). In DNA form, the CDR3 reads TGTGCCAGCAGCCAGGGGGCAGGGACTGAAGCTTTCTTT. As protein: CASSQGAGTEAFF.

The rearrangement joins TRBV7-2 to TRBJ2-5, with 7 bases identical to TRBD1. The CDR3 is 13 amino acids. Germline V gene sequence: CDR1 SGHTA, CDR2 FQGNSA. With V trimmed by 6 bases and J by 2 bases, 3 bases remained unmatched. The CDR3 bases are TGTGCCAGCAGAGGGACAGCTCAAGAGACCCAGTACTTC. Its translation: CASRGTAQETQYF.

This chain links TRBV20-1 with TRBJ2-7; tentatively, D is TRBD1 (6 bases). V lost 5 bases and J lost 1, with 6 bases in between. The CDR3 is 11 amino acids. Germline V CDR1 and CDR2: DFQATT, SNEGSKA (reference sequence). This CDR3 reads CSADRSYEQYF. The CDR3 nucleotides are TGCAGTGCTGACAGGTCCTACGAGCAGTACTTC.

J is TRBJ1-5 and V is TRBV7-9; D ambiguous. The CDR3 loop spans 14 amino acids. CDR1 is SEHNR, CDR2 FQNEAQ, per germline (reference sequence). Trimming removed 4 bases from V and 5 bases from J, with 12 bases in between. The CDR3 loop is CASSSGRPDQPQHF. The CDR3 coding sequence is TGTGCCAGCAGCTCCGGACGGCCCGATCAGCCCCAGCATTTT.

The chain carries TRBV6-1 and TRBJ2-1; 9 nucleotides line up with TRBD2. The CDR3 is 16 amino acids. The trim removed 4 bases at V and 1 base at J, leaving 5 bases unmatched. CDR1 MNHNS and CDR2 SASEGT come from the germline V gene. DNA of the CDR3: TGTGCCAGCAGTGTCCCTCTAGCGGGATCCTACAATGAGCAGTTCTTC. Translating gives CASSVPLAGSYNEQFF.

The chain joins TRBV28 to TRBJ2-3, with D possibly being TRBD1 (6 bases). Germline-derived CDR1 and CDR2 are MDHEN and SYDVKM. This CDR3 has 13 amino acids. V lost 5 bases and J 6 bases, leaving 12 bases between the germline ends. The CDR3 DNA sequence: TGTGCCAGCAGTAACCCGAGGGGGGATACGCAGTATTTT. This encodes CASSNPRGDTQYF.

The chain has TRBV6-5 and TRBJ2-7; 10 nucleotides line up with TRBD1. The CDR3 sequence is 14 residues long. CDR1 is MNHEY, CDR2 SVGAGI, per germline. The trim removed 10 bases at V and 2 bases at J, leaving 8 bases unmatched. The CDR3 sequence: CATTRDRGAYEQYF. The CDR3 DNA reads as TGTGCCACCACTCGGGACAGGGGAGCCTACGAGCAGTACTTC.

The rearrangement links TRBV6-1 to TRBJ2-1; D possibly matches TRBD1 or TRBD2 (5 bases each). CDR1 is MNHNS and CDR2 is SASEGT in the germline V gene. The CDR3 contains 14 residues. V was cut by 2 bases and J by 8 bases, with 13 bases left in between. CDR3 residues: CASSEFQGVDEQFF. Here the CDR3 DNA reads TGTGCCAGCAGTGAATTCCAGGGAGTGGATGAGCAGTTCTTC.

This clone was counted a single time. The rearrangement joins TRBV6-1 to TRBJ1-5; 9 nucleotides match TRBD1. The CDR3 runs 15 residues. After removal of 1 base from V and 4 bases from J, the junction contained 2 bases not matched to a gene. Per germline, CDR1 MNHNS and CDR2 SASEGT. CDR3 DNA: TGTGCCAGCAGTGAAGAGACAGGGGGTAATCAGCCCCAGCATTTT. The encoded protein is CASSEETGGNQPQHF.